This is a list of T cell receptor beta chains from one sample in a study of T-cell reconstitution after alpha-beta-depleted transplantation in children. TCRdb re-called the PCR reads with MiXCR, one entry per CDR3 protein. Of 700,000 to 850,000 distinct CDR3 sequences listed, 16% are singletons. The specimen was PBMCs, mostly from graft donor cells, collected 360 days after TCRalphabeta/CD19-depleted stem cell transplant. The receptors come from a male patient aged 10 to 17 who had a stem cell transplant for acute lymphoblastic leukemia, so the T cells may come from the graft donor. The CDR3 runs from the conserved cysteine through the conserved F or W. D genes are given only for firm matches. Clone sizes are given selectively: once, few, many, or a class where the clone is expanded.

size: NA; V: TRBV24-1; D: NA; J: TRBJ2-2; CDR3: CATSDFAGELFF; DNA: TGTGCCACCAGTGATTTTGCCGGGGAGCTGTTTTTT
size: NA; V: TRBV27; D: TRBD1; J: TRBJ2-7; CDR3: CASSWGTGGAYEQYF; DNA: TGTGCCAGCAGTTGGGGGACAGGGGGCGCATACGAGCAGTACTTC
size: many; V: TRBV9; D: TRBD2; J: TRBJ2-7; CDR3: CASSRGNNGRAPYEQYF; DNA: TGTGCCAGCAGCCGCGGAAATAACGGGAGGGCCCCCTACGAGCAGTACTTC
size: many; V: TRBV12-3/TRBV12-4; D: NA; J: TRBJ2-1; CDR3: CATREEWSYNEQFF; DNA: TGTGCCACGAGGGAGGAATGGTCCTACAATGAGCAGTTCTTC
size: NA; V: TRBV5-1; D: NA; J: TRBJ2-5; CDR3: CASSPGPNPSQYF; DNA: TGCGCCAGCAGCCCGGGTCCCAACCCATCCCAGTACTTC
size: few; V: TRBV12-3/TRBV12-4; D: TRBD2; J: TRBJ2-2; CDR3: CASSEVAGGWGELFF; DNA: TGTGCCAGCAGTGAAGTAGCGGGAGGGTGGGGGGAGCTGTTTTTT
size: NA; V: TRBV7-2; D: NA; J: TRBJ2-3; CDR3: CASSSSGLANTDTQYF; DNA: TGTGCCAGCAGCTCGAGTGGTCTAGCGAACACAGATACGCAGTATTTT
size: few; V: TRBV4-1; D: NA; J: TRBJ2-2; CDR3: CASSQGRVGIPRAGELFF; DNA: TGCGCCAGCAGCCAAGGCCGGGTCGGGATACCACGGGCCGGGGAGCTGTTTTTT
size: many; V: TRBV4-1; D: NA; J: TRBJ1-1; CDR3: CASSQGGQINTEAFF; DNA: TGCGCCAGCAGCCAAGGCGGGCAGATCAACACTGAAGCTTTCTTT
size: many; V: TRBV3-1; D: NA; J: TRBJ2-3; CDR3: CASSVRADTQYF; DNA: TGTGCCAGCAGCGTTCGGGCAGATACGCAGTATTTT
size: NA; V: TRBV12-3/TRBV12-4; D: TRBD2; J: TRBJ2-7; CDR3: CASSLGTSWFEQYF; DNA: TGTGCCAGCAGTTTAGGGACTAGCTGGTTCGAGCAGTACTTC
size: few; V: TRBV7-9; D: TRBD2; J: TRBJ2-7; CDR3: CASSPKTSASYEQYF; DNA: TGTGCCAGCAGCCCCAAGACTAGCGCATCCTACGAGCAGTACTTC
size: NA; V: TRBV7-9; D: TRBD1; J: TRBJ2-1; CDR3: CASSLSGTGPYNEQFF; DNA: TGTGCCAGCAGCTTATCGGGGACAGGGCCCTACAATGAGCAGTTCTTC
size: NA; V: TRBV11-2; D: NA; J: TRBJ2-7; CDR3: CASTLHASSYEQYF; DNA: TGTGCCAGCACCTTACACGCCAGCTCCTACGAGCAGTACTTC
size: many; V: TRBV29-1; D: NA; J: TRBJ2-5; CDR3: CSVEEQDQETQYF; DNA: TGCAGCGTTGAAGAACAGGACCAAGAGACCCAGTACTTC
size: NA; V: TRBV18; D: NA; J: TRBJ2-3; CDR3: CASSPGTEAQYF; DNA: TGTGCCAGCTCACCGGGGACGGAGGCGCAGTATTTT
size: NA; V: TRBV23-1; D: NA; J: TRBJ2-1; CDR3: CASSQWGLEYNEQFF; DNA: TGCGCCAGCAGTCAATGGGGGTTGGAGTACAATGAGCAGTTCTTC
size: few; V: TRBV5-1; D: NA; J: TRBJ2-5; CDR3: CASSITGNQETQYF; DNA: TGCGCCAGCAGCATCACGGGGAACCAAGAGACCCAGTACTTC
size: NA; V: TRBV29-1; D: TRBD1; J: TRBJ2-3; CDR3: CSVEGTGSSTDTQYF; DNA: TGCAGCGTTGAAGGGACAGGCTCGAGCACAGATACGCAGTATTTT
size: NA; V: TRBV15; D: NA; J: TRBJ1-5; CDR3: CATSGTWGAVLNQPQHF; DNA: TGTGCCACCAGCGGAACATGGGGGGCAGTTTTAAATCAGCCCCAGCATTTT
size: few; V: TRBV12-3/TRBV12-4; D: TRBD2; J: TRBJ2-1; CDR3: CASELAGLYNEQFF; DNA: TGTGCCAGCGAGCTAGCGGGTCTCTACAATGAGCAGTTCTTC
size: few; V: TRBV12-3/TRBV12-4; D: TRBD2; J: TRBJ2-1; CDR3: CASRPSAGDYEQFF; DNA: TGTGCCAGCAGGCCCTCAGCGGGAGACTATGAGCAGTTCTTC
size: NA; V: TRBV5-1; D: NA; J: TRBJ1-1; CDR3: CASRQGQGQGWTEAFF; DNA: TGCGCCAGCAGACAGGGACAAGGGCAAGGTTGGACTGAAGCTTTCTTT
size: few; V: TRBV7-2; D: NA; J: TRBJ2-1; CDR3: CASSLRQPSSSYNEQFF; DNA: TGTGCCAGCAGCTTGAGACAACCCTCGAGCTCCTACAATGAGCAGTTCTTC
size: NA; V: TRBV7-2; D: NA; J: TRBJ2-7; CDR3: CASSLGVADLRSYEQYF; DNA: TGTGCCAGCAGCTTAGGGGTAGCGGATCTTCGCTCCTACGAGCAGTACTTC
size: NA; V: TRBV9; D: NA; J: TRBJ1-5; CDR3: CASSVLDSLNQPQHF; DNA: TGTGCCAGCAGCGTCCTAGACAGCCTCAATCAGCCCCAGCATTTT